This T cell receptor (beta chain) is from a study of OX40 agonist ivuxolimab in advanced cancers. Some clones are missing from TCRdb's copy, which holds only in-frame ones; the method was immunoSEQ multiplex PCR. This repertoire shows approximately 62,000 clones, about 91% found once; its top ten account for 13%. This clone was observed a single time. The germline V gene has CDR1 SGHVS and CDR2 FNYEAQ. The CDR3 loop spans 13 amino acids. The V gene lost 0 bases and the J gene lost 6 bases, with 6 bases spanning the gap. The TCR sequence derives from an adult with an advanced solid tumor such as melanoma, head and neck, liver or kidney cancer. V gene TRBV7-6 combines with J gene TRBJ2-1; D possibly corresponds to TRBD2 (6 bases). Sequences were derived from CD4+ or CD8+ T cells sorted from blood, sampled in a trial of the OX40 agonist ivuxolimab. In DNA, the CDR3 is TGTGCCAGCAGCTTAGCGGGGGGCAATGAGCAGTTCTTC. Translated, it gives CASSLAGGNEQFF.